This TCR beta chain was documented in a study of blood T cell repertoires in COVID-19. Across the whole study: T cells, B-cell-depleted T cells, or PBMCs supplied cDNA or gDNA.

In assigning cohorts, the study relied on participant-reported clinical history. The CDR3 is 11 amino acids. The germline CDR1 and CDR2 sequences are DFQATT and SNEGSKA (reference sequence). Trimming took off 6 bases at V and 8 bases at J, with 12 bases between the two ends. The data were produced by immunoSEQ multiplex PCR, yet TCRdb's version contains in-frame clones alone and is incomplete. The table records approximately 300,000 clones, 90% to 95% of them present only once. Input material: PBMCs or T cells enriched from blood (not recorded which). The receptor's source is a woman aged 25 to 39 who had been exposed to COVID-19. V and J are TRBV20-1 and TRBJ2-3; D perhaps matches TRBD2 (6 bases). The CDR3 DNA is TGCAGTGCCCCGGCGGGAAGTACGCAGTATTTT. It encodes CSAPAGSTQYF.